The clone carrying this T cell receptor beta chain was detected a few times. Its antigen is not identified. The data derive from a study of cytomegalovirus exposure and HLA in healthy donors. Broader study findings: An analysis that came later showed most CMV-associated TCR beta chains appearing HLA-restricted.

Primers: 60 Vbeta forward and 13 Jbeta reverse. The data were produced by immunoSEQ multiplex PCR, yet TCRdb's version contains in-frame clones alone and is incomplete. The sample lists more than 90,000 clones, roughly 74% occurring once. Trimming pared 4 bases from V and 9 bases from J, leaving 17 bases between. This CDR3 region has 14 residues. The V gene's germline CDR1 is SGHNT and CDR2 YYREEE (reference sequence). The source material was PBMCs. V usage is TRBV5-4 and J usage is TRBJ2-1; TRBD2 is a possible D gene (7 bases). This TCR derives from a woman in her thirties or forties in good health and CMV-seronegative. Written as DNA, the CDR3 is TGTGCCAGCAGCCTATCCCGGGGGGCGACTGAGCAGTTCTTC. This encodes CASSLSRGATEQFF. Full variable domain (outside the CDR3, taken from reference TRBV5-4 and TRBJ2-1): ETGVTQSPTHLIKTRGQQVTLRCSSQSGHNTVSWYQQALGQGPQFIFQYYREEENGRGNFPPRFSGLQFPNYSSELNVNALELDDSALYLCASSLSRGATEQFFGPGTRLTVL.